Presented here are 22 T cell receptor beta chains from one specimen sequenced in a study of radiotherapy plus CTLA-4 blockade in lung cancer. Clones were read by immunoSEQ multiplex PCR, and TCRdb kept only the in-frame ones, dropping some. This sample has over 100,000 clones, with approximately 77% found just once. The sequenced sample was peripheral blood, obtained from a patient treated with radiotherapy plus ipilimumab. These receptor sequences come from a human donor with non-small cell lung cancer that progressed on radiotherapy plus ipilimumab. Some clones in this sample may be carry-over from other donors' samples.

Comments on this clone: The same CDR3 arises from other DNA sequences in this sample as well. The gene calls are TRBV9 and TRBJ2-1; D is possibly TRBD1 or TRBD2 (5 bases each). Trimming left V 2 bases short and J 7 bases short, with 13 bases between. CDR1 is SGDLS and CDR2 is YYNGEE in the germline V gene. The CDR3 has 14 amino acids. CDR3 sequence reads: CASSVGSGANEQFF. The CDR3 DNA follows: TGTGCCAGCAGCGTGGGGTCCGGGGCGAATGAGCAGTTCTTC.

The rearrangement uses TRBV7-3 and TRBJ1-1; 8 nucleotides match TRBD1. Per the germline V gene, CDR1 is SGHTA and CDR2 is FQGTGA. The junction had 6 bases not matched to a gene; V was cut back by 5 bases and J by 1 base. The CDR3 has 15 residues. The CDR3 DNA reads TGTGCCAGCAGCGCGACAGGGGATGAGAACACTGAAGCTTTCTTT. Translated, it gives CASSATGDENTEAFF.

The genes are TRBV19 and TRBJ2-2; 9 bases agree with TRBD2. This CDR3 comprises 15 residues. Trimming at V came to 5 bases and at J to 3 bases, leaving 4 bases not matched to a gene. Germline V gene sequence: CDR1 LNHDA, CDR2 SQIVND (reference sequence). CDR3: CASSLERGDTGELFF. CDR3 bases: TGTGCCAGTAGTCTGGAGCGGGGGGACACCGGGGAGCTGTTTTTT.

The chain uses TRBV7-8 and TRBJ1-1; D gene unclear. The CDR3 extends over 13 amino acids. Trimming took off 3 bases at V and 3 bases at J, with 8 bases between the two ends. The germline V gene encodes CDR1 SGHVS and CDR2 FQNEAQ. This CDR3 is CASSLTGDTEAFF. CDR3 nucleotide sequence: TGTGCCAGCAGCTTGACCGGAGACACTGAAGCTTTCTTT.

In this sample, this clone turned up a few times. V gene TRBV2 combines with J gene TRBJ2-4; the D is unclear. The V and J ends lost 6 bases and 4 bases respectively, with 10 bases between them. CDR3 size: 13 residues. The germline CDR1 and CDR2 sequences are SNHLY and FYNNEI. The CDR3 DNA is TGTGCCAGCAGAGCCGACGGGAAAAACATTCAGTACTTC. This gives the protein CASRADGKNIQYF.

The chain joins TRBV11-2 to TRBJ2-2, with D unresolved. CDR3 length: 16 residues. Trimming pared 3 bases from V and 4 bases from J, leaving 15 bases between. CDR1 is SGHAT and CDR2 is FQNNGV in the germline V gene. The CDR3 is CASSLNGQLTTGELFF. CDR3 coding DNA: TGTGCCAGCAGCTTGAATGGCCAGCTGACCACCGGGGAGCTGTTTTTT.

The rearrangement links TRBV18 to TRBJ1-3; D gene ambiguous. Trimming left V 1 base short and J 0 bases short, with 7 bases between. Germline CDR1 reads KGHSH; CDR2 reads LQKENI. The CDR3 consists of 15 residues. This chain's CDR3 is CASSPQGSSGNTIYF. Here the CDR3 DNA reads TGTGCCAGCTCACCACAGGGCAGCTCTGGAAACACCATATATTTT.

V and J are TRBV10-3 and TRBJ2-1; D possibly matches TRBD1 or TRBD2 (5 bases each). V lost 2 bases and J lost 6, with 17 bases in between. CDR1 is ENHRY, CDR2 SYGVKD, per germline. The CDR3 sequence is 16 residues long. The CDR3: CAISETRTIGGNEQFF. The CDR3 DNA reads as TGTGCCATCAGTGAGACCCGTACGATTGGGGGCAATGAGCAGTTCTTC.

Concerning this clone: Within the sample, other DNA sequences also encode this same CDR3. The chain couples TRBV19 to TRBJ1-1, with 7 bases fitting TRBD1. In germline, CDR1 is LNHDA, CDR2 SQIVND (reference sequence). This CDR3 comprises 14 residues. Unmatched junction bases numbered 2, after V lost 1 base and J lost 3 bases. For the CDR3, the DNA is TGTGCCAGTAGTATAGGACAGGGTTACACTGAAGCTTTCTTT. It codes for CASSIGQGYTEAFF.

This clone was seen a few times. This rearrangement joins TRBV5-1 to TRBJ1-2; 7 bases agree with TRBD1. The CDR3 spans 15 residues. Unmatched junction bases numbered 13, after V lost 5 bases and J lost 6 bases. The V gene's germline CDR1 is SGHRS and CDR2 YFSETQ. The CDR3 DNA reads TGCGCCAGCAGACCTCAGGGGGTGCGGATAGATGGCTACACCTTC. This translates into CASRPQGVRIDGYTF.

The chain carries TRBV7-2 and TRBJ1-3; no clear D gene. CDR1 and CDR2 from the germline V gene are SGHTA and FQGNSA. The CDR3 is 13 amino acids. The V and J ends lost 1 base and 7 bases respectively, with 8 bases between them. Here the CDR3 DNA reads TGTGCCAGCAGCTTAGTTGGGGAGAACACCATATATTTT. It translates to CASSLVGENTIYF.

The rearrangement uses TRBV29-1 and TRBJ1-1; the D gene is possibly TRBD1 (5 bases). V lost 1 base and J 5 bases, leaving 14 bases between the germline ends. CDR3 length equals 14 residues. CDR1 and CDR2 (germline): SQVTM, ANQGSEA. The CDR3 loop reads CSVEGGRGSTEAFF. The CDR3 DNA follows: TGCAGCGTTGAAGGAGGTCGGGGGAGTACTGAAGCTTTCTTT.

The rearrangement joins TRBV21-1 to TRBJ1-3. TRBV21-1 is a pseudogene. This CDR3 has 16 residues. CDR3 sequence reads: CASSTGGDSSGNTIYF. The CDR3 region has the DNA TGTGCCAGCAGCACCGGGGGGGACAGCTCTGGAAACACCATATATTTT.

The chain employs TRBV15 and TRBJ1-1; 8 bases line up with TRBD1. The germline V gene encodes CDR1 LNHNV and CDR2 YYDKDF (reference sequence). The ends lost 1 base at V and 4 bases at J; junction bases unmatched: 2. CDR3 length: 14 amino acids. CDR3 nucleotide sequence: TGTGCCACCAGCAGAGGGGACAGGTCCACTGAAGCTTTCTTT. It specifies CATSRGDRSTEAFF.

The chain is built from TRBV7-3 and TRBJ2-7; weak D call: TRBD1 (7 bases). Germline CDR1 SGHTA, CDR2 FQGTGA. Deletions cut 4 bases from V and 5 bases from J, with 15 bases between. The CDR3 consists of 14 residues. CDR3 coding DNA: TGTGCCAGCAGCTCCTCGACAGGGAGGCACGAGCAGTACTTC. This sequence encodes CASSSSTGRHEQYF.

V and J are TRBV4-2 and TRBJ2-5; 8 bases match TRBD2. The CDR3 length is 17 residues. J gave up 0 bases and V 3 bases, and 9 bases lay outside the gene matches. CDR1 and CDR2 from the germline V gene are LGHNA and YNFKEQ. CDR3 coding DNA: TGTGCCAGCAGCCAGGGGATGGCGGGGGGCTACCAAGAGACCCAGTACTTC. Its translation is CASSQGMAGGYQETQYF.

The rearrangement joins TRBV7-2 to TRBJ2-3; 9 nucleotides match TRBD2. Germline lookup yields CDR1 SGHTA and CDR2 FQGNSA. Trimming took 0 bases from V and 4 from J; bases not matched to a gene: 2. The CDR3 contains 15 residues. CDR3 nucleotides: TGTGCCAGCAGCTTAGCGCGCGGGGGGGCAGATACGCAGTATTTT. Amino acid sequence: CASSLARGGADTQYF.

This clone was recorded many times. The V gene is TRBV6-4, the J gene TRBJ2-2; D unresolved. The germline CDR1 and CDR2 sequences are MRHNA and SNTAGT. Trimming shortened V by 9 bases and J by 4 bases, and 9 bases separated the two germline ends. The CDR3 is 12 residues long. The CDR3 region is CASGNSTGELFF. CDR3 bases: TGTGCCAGTGGCAACAGCACCGGGGAGCTGTTTTTT.

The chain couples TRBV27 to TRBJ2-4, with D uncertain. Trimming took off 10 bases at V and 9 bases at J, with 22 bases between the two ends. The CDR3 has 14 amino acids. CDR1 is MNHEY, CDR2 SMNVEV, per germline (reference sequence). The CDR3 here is CATSPRRPNSIQYF. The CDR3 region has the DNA TGTGCCACCTCCCCCAGACGCCCAAATTCCATTCAGTACTTC.

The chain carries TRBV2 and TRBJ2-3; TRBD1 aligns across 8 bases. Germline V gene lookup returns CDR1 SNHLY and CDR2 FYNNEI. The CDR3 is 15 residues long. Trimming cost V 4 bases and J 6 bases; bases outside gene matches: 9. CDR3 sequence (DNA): TGTGCCAGCAGTGTGTCAGGGGGCGAGTGGGATACGCAGTATTTT. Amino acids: CASSVSGGEWDTQYF. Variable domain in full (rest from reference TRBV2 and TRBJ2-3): EPEVTQTPSHQVTQMGQEVILRCVPISNHLYFYWYRQILGQKVEFLVSFYNNEISEKSEIFDDQFSVERPDGSNFTLKIRSTKLEDSAMYFCASSVSGGEWDTQYFGPGTRLTVL.

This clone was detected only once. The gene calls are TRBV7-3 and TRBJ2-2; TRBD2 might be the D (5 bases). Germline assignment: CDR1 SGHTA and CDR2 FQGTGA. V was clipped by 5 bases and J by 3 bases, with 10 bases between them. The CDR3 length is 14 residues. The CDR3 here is CASSLEADTGELFF. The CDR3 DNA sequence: TGTGCCAGCAGCCTCGAAGCGGACACCGGGGAGCTGTTTTTT.

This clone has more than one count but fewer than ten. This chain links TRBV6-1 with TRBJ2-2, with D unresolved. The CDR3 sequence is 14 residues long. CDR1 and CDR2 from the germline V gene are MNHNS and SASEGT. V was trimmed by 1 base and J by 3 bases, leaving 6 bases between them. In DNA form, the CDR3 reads TGTGCCAGCAGTGAAGGCGTCGACACCGGGGAGCTGTTTTTT. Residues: CASSEGVDTGELFF.